This T cell receptor beta chain was sequenced during a study of post-analysis software for immune sequencing data. CDR3 length: 14 amino acids. The V gene lost 3 bases and the J gene lost 7 bases, with 14 bases spanning the gap. In germline, CDR1 is MNHEY, CDR2 SMNVEV (reference sequence). Study outcomes and limitations: The authors found that F measure strongly co-clustered same-batch samples. Multiple sclerosis patients showed significantly lower normalized Chao1 diversity than controls did. Four to six TRBV segments were more frequent in patients than controls; TRBV5-6, TRBV5-1 and TRBV20-1 belonged to this group.

The TCR beta cDNA libraries contained unique molecular identifiers. MiXCR, applied by TCRdb to the PCR reads, yields one record per CDR3 protein. The data contain 700,000 to 900,000 distinct CDR3 sequences, about 43% of them singletons. The table lists this clonotype with a few counts. Its matching antigen is unknown. The source of this sequence is a girl aged 10-17 years with multiple sclerosis. The chain couples TRBV27 to TRBJ2-3; a weak D match, TRBD1 (6 bases). The source material was blood. The CDR3 here is CASSLTRGSYTQYF. The CDR3 bases are TGTGCCAGCAGTTTGACCAGGGGCTCATATACGCAGTATTTT.